The rows below give T cell receptor beta chains drawn from one sample of a study of T cell changes during pregnancy in multiple sclerosis. Here immunoSEQ multiplex PCR was the method, and the copy in TCRdb shows in-frame clones only, minus some. The table lists about 30,000 clones, just over 90% of them singletons, with approximately 5.9% in the top ten. Sequenced material: CD8+ T cells from peripheral blood mononuclear cells, taken before pregnancy. These receptors were obtained from a female donor with multiple sclerosis, enrolled in a pregnancy study. Each CDR3 is given with its conserved first and last residue. The D gene is left open where the match is weak. Size values are once, few and many counts, or a class for expanded clones, and some rows have none.

TRBV30	-	TRBD2	TRBJ2-7	CAFLGTSGRAYEQYF	TGTGCCTTCCTAGGGACTAGCGGGAGGGCCTACGAGCAGTACTTC
TRBV15	-	-	TRBJ2-7	CATSREVRVIGFDEQYF	TGTGCCACCAGCAGAGAAGTTAGAGTCATCGGGTTTGACGAGCAGTACTTC
TRBV9	-	TRBD1	TRBJ2-2	CASSLGTANTGELFF	TGTGCCAGCAGCCTCGGGACAGCTAACACCGGGGAGCTGTTTTTT
TRBV11-2	-	TRBD1	TRBJ2-3	CASSSRQGSTDTQYF	TGTGCCAGCAGCTCAAGACAGGGCAGCACAGATACGCAGTATTTT
TRBV7-3	-	-	TRBJ1-2	CASSFSGGLDYGYTF	TGTGCCAGCAGCTTCTCCGGGGGGCTAGACTATGGCTACACCTTC
TRBV13	-	TRBD1	TRBJ1-1	CASSAEVGPGGLFPEAFF	TGTGCCAGCAGCGCAGAGGTCGGCCCAGGGGGGTTGTTCCCTGAAGCTTTCTTT
TRBV6-6	-	TRBD1	TRBJ2-3	CASSRTGVGDTQYF	TGTGCCAGCAGTCGGACAGGGGTCGGAGATACGCAGTATTTT
TRBV9	-	-	TRBJ1-5	CASSVGGEGQPQHF	TGTGCCAGCAGCGTAGGGGGGGAGGGACAGCCCCAGCATTTT
TRBV19	-	TRBD1	TRBJ1-1	CASRTGGITEAFF	TGTGCCAGCAGAACAGGGGGCATCACTGAAGCTTTCTTT
TRBV6-5	-	TRBD1	TRBJ1-5	CATGQGVGNQPQHF	TGTGCCACCGGCCAGGGGGTGGGCAATCAGCCCCAGCATTTT
TRBV7-2	once	TRBD2	TRBJ2-7	CASSLSSLGDYLSEQYF	TGTGCCAGCAGCTTATCCTCTCTTGGGGACTACCTAAGCGAGCAGTACTTC